These 32 T cell receptor beta chains were all obtained from the same sample, sequenced in a study of shared clonotypes between healthy human individuals. This table comes from immunoSEQ multiplex PCR, and its TCRdb copy is limited to in-frame clones, with some not included. The sample contains about 2 million clones, 90% to 95% of which appear only once. Sequences were obtained from naive CD4+ T cells sorted from blood. The subset here: CD45RA+ positively selected. The origin of the receptors is a man younger than 35 in good health.

V gene TRBV9 combines with J gene TRBJ1-1; D remains unclear. This CDR3 comprises 14 residues. Trimming took 0 bases from V and 1 from J, leaving 7 bases between them. Germline V CDR1 and CDR2: SGDLS, YYNGEE. The CDR3 DNA reads TGTGCCAGCAGCGTAGTTCAGACGAACACTGAAGCTTTCTTT. The encoded protein is CASSVVQTNTEAFF.

The J gene is TRBJ1-3, the V gene TRBV19; D not certain. V dropped 7 bases and J dropped 3 bases, with 16 bases sitting between them. The germline V gene encodes CDR1 LNHDA and CDR2 SQIVND (reference sequence). The CDR3 has 15 amino acids. The CDR3 is CASIAAAANGNTIYF. CDR3 nucleotides: TGTGCCAGTATTGCGGCGGCGGCTAATGGAAACACCATATATTTT.

Only one count was recorded for this clone. The chain joins TRBV10-3 to TRBJ2-3; no clear D gene. CDR3 length: 13 amino acids. V shed 7 bases and J shed 3 bases, with 11 bases lying between them. Germline values: CDR1 ENHRY, CDR2 SYGVKD. The CDR3 loop is CAINGVRTDTQYF. The CDR3 DNA reads as TGTGCCATCAACGGCGTCCGAACAGATACGCAGTATTTT.

The chain has TRBV10-3 and TRBJ2-7; D is ambiguous. The germline V gene has CDR1 ENHRY and CDR2 SYGVKD. This CDR3 is 12 amino acids long. Trimming stripped 4 bases from V and 5 bases from J, with 9 bases between. CDR3 protein: CAISGRSDEQYF. The CDR3 nucleotides read TGTGCCATCAGTGGGAGATCCGACGAGCAGTACTTC.

This clone came up once. This sample also contains other DNA sequences that code for the same CDR3. This chain connects TRBV19 to TRBJ2-4; tentative D call: TRBD1 (6 bases). Looked up from germline, CDR1 is LNHDA and CDR2 is SQIVND (reference sequence). The CDR3 length is 16 residues. The V end was cut by 1 base, the J end by 0 bases, with 10 bases between. CDR3 sequence (DNA): TGTGCCAGTAGTATAGGGGACACCCTAGCCAAAAACATTCAGTACTTC. Translated, it gives CASSIGDTLAKNIQYF.

V and J are TRBV21-1 and TRBJ1-2; no DNA check was done on the table's D call, TRBD1. TRBV21-1 is a pseudogene locus. CDR3 length: 16 residues. The CDR3 nucleotides read TGTGCCAGCTCCCGGATGTGGCAGGGGGCTTCCCATGGCTACACCTTC. Protein: CASSRMWQGASHGYTF.

This clone was seen a single time. The chain has TRBV7-2 and TRBJ2-3; the D gene is possibly TRBD2 (6 bases). The germline CDR1 and CDR2 sequences are SGHTA and FQGNSA. Trimming pared 3 bases from V and 0 bases from J, leaving 10 bases between. CDR3 size: 15 residues. The CDR3 region has the DNA TGTGCCAGCAGCTTGGGACTGGGAAGCACAGATACGCAGTATTTT. This translates into CASSLGLGSTDTQYF.

The chain uses TRBV4-3 and TRBJ1-2; 10 positions agree with TRBD1. The CDR3 extends over 17 amino acids. Germline-derived CDR1 and CDR2 are LGHNA and YSLEER. The V gene end was trimmed by 3 bases and the J gene end by 5 bases; junction bases not matched to a gene: 12. The CDR3 coding sequence is TGCGCCAGCAGCCATACCGGGACAGGGGAAAGGCGATATGGCTACACCTTC. Translated, it gives CASSHTGTGERRYGYTF.

On this clone itself: Different DNA sequences within this sample yield the same CDR3. The chain links TRBV5-4 to TRBJ2-7; TRBD1 aligns across 8 bases. CDR3 length: 15 residues. With V trimmed by 0 bases and J by 2 bases, 4 bases remained unmatched. CDR1 is SGHNT, CDR2 YYREEE, per germline (reference sequence). The CDR3 reads CASSLGGQGAYEQYF. The CDR3, as DNA: TGTGCCAGCAGCTTGGGCGGACAGGGCGCCTACGAGCAGTACTTC. Drawing the rest from reference TRBV5-4 and TRBJ2-7, the complete variable domain is ETGVTQSPTHLIKTRGQQVTLRCSSQSGHNTVSWYQQALGQGPQFIFQYYREEENGRGNFPPRFSGLQFPNYSSELNVNALELDDSALYLCASSLGGQGAYEQYFGPGTRLTVT.

The CDR3 DNA sequence: TGTGCCATCTCGGCGACTAGCGGGGTGGGCACAGATACGCAGTATTTT. As protein: CAISATSGVGTDTQYF. The rearrangement joins TRBV10-3 to TRBJ2-3; the match to TRBD2 covers 11 bases. Germline V CDR1 and CDR2: ENHRY, SYGVKD. The CDR3 loop spans 16 amino acids. J was trimmed by 1 base and V by 8 bases; bases with no gene match: 8.

This clone was counted between two and nine times. V is TRBV27 and J is TRBJ1-5; TRBD1 matches 7 bases. This CDR3 contains 15 residues. V dropped 5 bases and J dropped 0; count of bases not matched to a gene: 4. Germline-derived CDR1 and CDR2 are MNHEY and SMNVEV (reference sequence). The CDR3 protein is CASSRDRVSNQPQHF. The DNA for the CDR3 is TGTGCCAGCAGTAGAGACAGGGTTAGCAATCAGCCCCAGCATTTT.

The chain has TRBV20-1 and TRBJ2-1; TRBD1 aligns across 7 bases. Germline values: CDR1 DFQATT, CDR2 SNEGSKA (reference sequence). J gave up 9 bases and V 6 bases, and 5 bases lay outside the gene matches. The CDR3 loop spans 11 amino acids. The DNA for the CDR3 is TGCAGTGCAAAGACAGGGTTTGAGCAGTTCTTC. Amino acid sequence: CSAKTGFEQFF.

This clone was found once. The J gene is TRBJ2-5, the V gene TRBV10-3; 9 bases agree with TRBD2. Trimming cost V 6 bases and J 7 bases; bases outside gene matches: 12. CDR1 is ENHRY and CDR2 is SYGVKD in the germline V gene. There are 15 residues in the CDR3. The chain's CDR3 is CAIRPTSGALGTQYF. DNA for the CDR3: TGTGCCATCAGGCCGACTAGCGGAGCCTTGGGGACCCAGTACTTC.

The chain carries TRBV30 and TRBJ1-5; D may be TRBD1 (5 bases). Germline CDR1 and CDR2: GTSNPN and SVGIG (reference sequence). V lost 2 bases and J 5 bases, leaving 10 bases between the germline ends. The CDR3 contains 13 residues. Here the CDR3 DNA reads TGTGCCTGGAGTCCATCGGGGGATCAGCCCCAGCATTTT. Its translation: CAWSPSGDQPQHF.

This CDR3 reads CASSQEGAGEKLFF. As DNA, the CDR3 is TGTGCCAGCAGCCAAGAAGGGGCGGGTGAAAAACTGTTTTTT. The rearrangement links TRBV14 to TRBJ1-4, with TRBD1 as a possible D gene (5 bases). Germline V gene lookup returns CDR1 SGHDN and CDR2 FVKESK. V was pared by 0 bases and J by 7 bases, with 9 bases between. This CDR3 region has 14 residues. The whole variable domain, filled in from reference TRBV14 and TRBJ1-4, reads EAGVTQFPSHSVIEKGQTVTLRCDPISGHDNLYWYRRVMGKEIKFLLHFVKESKQDESGMPNNRFLAERTGGTYSTLKVQPAELEDSGVYFCASSQEGAGEKLFFGSGTQLSVL.

This chain uses TRBV30 with TRBJ1-1, with D maybe TRBD1 (6 bases). Germline assignment: CDR1 GTSNPN and CDR2 SVGIG (reference sequence). Trimming cost V 8 bases and J 5 bases, with 12 bases left between them. CDR3 length equals 11 residues. The CDR3 nucleotides are TGTGCCGGTACAGGGCGTACTGAAGCTTTCTTT. The encoded protein is CAGTGRTEAFF.

The genes are TRBV29-1 and TRBJ1-1, with D maybe TRBD1 (6 bases). The germline V and J ends were trimmed by 5 bases and 5 bases, with 15 bases remaining between them. The CDR3 consists of 13 residues. Germline V lookup: CDR1 SQVTM, CDR2 ANQGSEA. The CDR3 DNA follows: TGCAGCGTTACCGGGACATTGGGGACTGAAGCTTTCTTT. Amino acid sequence: CSVTGTLGTEAFF. The entire variable domain, with the rest obtained from reference TRBV29-1 and TRBJ1-1, is as follows: SAVISQKPSRDICQRGTSLTIQCQVDSQVTMMFWYRQQPGQSLTLIATANQGSEATYESGFVIDKFPISRPNLTFSTLTVSNMSPEDSSIYLCSVTGTLGTEAFFGQGTRLTVV.

The chain employs TRBV5-1 and TRBJ2-3, with TRBD1 identical over 8 bases. The CDR3 runs to 13 residues. After removal of 3 bases from V and 6 bases from J, the junction contained 3 bases not matched to a gene. Germline CDR1 and CDR2: SGHRS and YFSETQ. The CDR3 loop is CASSYYRGDTQYF. As DNA, the CDR3 is TGCGCCAGCAGCTACTACAGGGGGGATACGCAGTATTTT.

V is TRBV6-6 and J is TRBJ2-7; D might be TRBD1 (6 bases). Germline values: CDR1 MNHNY, CDR2 SVGAGI (reference sequence). This CDR3 contains 14 residues. V was trimmed by 5 bases and J by 3 bases, leaving 14 bases between them. The CDR3 sequence: CASSGSGQIYEQYF. Written as DNA, the CDR3 is TGTGCCAGCAGTGGGTCAGGACAGATCTACGAGCAGTACTTC.

J is TRBJ2-1 and V is TRBV29-1, with 8 positions matching TRBD1. The germline CDR1 and CDR2 sequences are SQVTM and ANQGSEA. The J segment lost 2 bases and the V segment lost 1 base, leaving 7 bases of the junction unmatched. The CDR3 contains 16 residues. The CDR3 spells CSVEGPPRGPYNEQFF. The CDR3 region has the DNA TGCAGCGTTGAAGGACCCCCCAGGGGGCCCTACAATGAGCAGTTCTTC.

This chain uses TRBV9 with TRBJ1-1; D gene uncertain. The germline gives CDR1 SGDLS, CDR2 YYNGEE. The CDR3 totals 14 residues. Trimming took 1 base from V and 12 from J, leaving 19 bases between them. The CDR3 is CASSVSSQAETTFF. CDR3 sequence (DNA): TGTGCCAGCAGCGTATCCAGCCAAGCAGAAACTACTTTCTTT. The whole variable domain, remainder taken from reference TRBV9 and TRBJ1-1, is DSGVTQTPKHLITATGQRVTLRCSPRSGDLSVYWYQQSLDQGLQFLIQYYNGEERAKGNILERFSAQQFPDLHSELNLSSLELGDSALYFCASSVSSQAETTFFGQGTRLTVV.

The chain recombines TRBV5-6 with TRBJ1-4; 8 bases fit TRBD1. This CDR3 spans 16 amino acids. Unmatched junction bases numbered 9, after V lost 4 bases and J lost 4 bases. Germline lookup yields CDR1 SGHDT and CDR2 YYEEEE. The CDR3 DNA is TGTGCCAGCAGCATACTAGGACAGGGACATAATGAAAAACTGTTTTTT. Translation: CASSILGQGHNEKLFF.

The chain recombines TRBV30 with TRBJ1-6; TRBD1 matches at 10 bases. Germline trimming cut 5 bases from V and 7 bases from J; bases unmatched to any gene: 14. There are 17 residues in the CDR3. CDR1 is GTSNPN, CDR2 SVGIG, per germline (reference sequence). CDR3 residues: CAWARQGTGAINSPLHF. DNA of the CDR3: TGTGCCTGGGCCCGGCAGGGGACAGGGGCGATAAATTCACCCCTCCACTTT.

The V gene is TRBV5-6, the J gene TRBJ1-2; TRBD1 matches 10 bases. This CDR3 is 16 amino acids long. The germline V gene has CDR1 SGHDT and CDR2 YYEEEE. The V gene end was trimmed by 0 bases and the J gene end by 1 base; junction bases not matched to a gene: 3. DNA for the CDR3: TGTGCCAGCAGCTTGGGGGACAGGGGAAATAACTATGGCTACACCTTC. Protein sequence: CASSLGDRGNNYGYTF.

The count of this clone is one. The chain has TRBV16 and TRBJ1-2; D is ambiguous. Trimming removed 0 bases at V and 8 bases at J, with 4 bases between. This CDR3 comprises 11 residues. Germline CDR1 reads KGHSY; CDR2 reads FQNENV. DNA of the CDR3: TGTGCCAGCAGCCAATCCCGCGGCTACACCTTC. This codes for CASSQSRGYTF.

Points on this clone: The sample has other DNA sequences that encode this CDR3 too. The chain combines TRBV7-2 with TRBJ1-5, with D unclear. The ends were cut back, 4 bases at V and 4 bases at J, with 5 bases in the middle. The length of the CDR3 is 12 residues. Germline CDR1 and CDR2: SGHTA and FQGNSA. The CDR3, as DNA: TGTGCCAGCAGCTCCTATAATCAGCCCCAGCATTTT. Protein sequence: CASSSYNQPQHF.

This clone has only one observation. The J gene is TRBJ2-3, the V gene TRBV29-1; TRBD2 is a possible D gene (7 bases). V was shortened by 5 bases and J by 0 bases, with 21 bases between the two germline ends. This CDR3 is 17 amino acids long. From germline, CDR1 is SQVTM and CDR2 ANQGSEA. In nucleotides, the CDR3 is TGCAGCGTTCCAAAGGGGGGGAAAACCTCTAGCACAGATACGCAGTATTTT. This sequence encodes CSVPKGGKTSSTDTQYF.

This chain links TRBV30 with TRBJ1-5; a possible D gene is TRBD1 (5 bases). Trimming took off 0 bases at V and 2 bases at J, with 17 bases between the two ends. CDR3 size: 17 residues. Looked up from germline, CDR1 is GTSNPN and CDR2 is SVGIG (reference sequence). CDR3 amino acids: CAWSVQEGRVGNQPQHF. The CDR3 nucleotides are TGTGCCTGGAGTGTACAGGAGGGCCGAGTAGGCAATCAGCCCCAGCATTTT. Filled out from reference TRBV30 and TRBJ1-5, the complete variable domain reads SQTIHQWPATLVQPVGSPLSLECTVEGTSNPNLYWYRQAAGRGLQLLFYSVGIGQISSEVPQNLSASRPQDRQFILSSKKLLLSDSGFYLCAWSVQEGRVGNQPQHFGDGTRLSIL.

This clone has just one count. The J gene is TRBJ2-2, the V gene TRBV7-9; a possible D gene is TRBD2 (6 bases). Trimming shortened V by 0 bases and J by 6 bases, and 8 bases separated the two germline ends. Germline V CDR1 and CDR2: SEHNR, FQNEAQ (reference sequence). The CDR3 spans 14 residues. CDR3 residues: CASSLARLAGELFF. In DNA, the CDR3 is TGTGCCAGCAGCTTAGCGCGACTAGCCGGGGAGCTGTTTTTT.

V is TRBV5-1 and J is TRBJ2-2; unclear D gene. Trimming left V 6 bases short and J 0 bases short, with 9 bases between. The CDR3 covers 14 residues. Germline CDR1 is SGHRS and CDR2 is YFSETQ. The CDR3 DNA reads TGCGCCAGCAAGGCGGAGCCGAACACCGGGGAGCTGTTTTTT. It encodes CASKAEPNTGELFF.

This chain links TRBV7-2 with TRBJ2-7, with a weak D call TRBD2 (5 bases). Germline CDR1 is SGHTA and CDR2 is FQGNSA. There are 13 residues in the CDR3. Trimming pared 3 bases from V and 6 bases from J, leaving 12 bases between. This CDR3 reads CASSFGQLGEQYF. Here the CDR3 DNA reads TGTGCCAGCAGCTTCGGGCAACTAGGCGAGCAGTACTTC.

The chain links TRBV7-2 to TRBJ2-5; TRBD1 agrees at 11 bases. The better agreement between TRBJ2-7 and the DNA end casts doubt on the J call. The CDR3 has 16 residues. Germline V lookup: CDR1 SGHTA, CDR2 FQGNSA. The CDR3: CASNLRSGTGGYEQYF. The CDR3 region has the DNA TGTGCCAGCAACCTAAGGTCCGGGACAGGGGGCTACGAGCAGTACTTC.